One and the same sample provided the 11 T cell receptor beta chains below, sequenced in a study of blood T cell repertoires in COVID-19. The protocol was immunoSEQ multiplex PCR, while the TCRdb copy is restricted to in-frame clones and leaves out a portion. The sample shows more than 150,000 clones, roughly four fifths of them seen only once. Sequencing was done on a sample of peripheral blood. These receptors originate from a woman aged 40 to 55 with acute or convalescent COVID-19.

A few counts support this clone. This chain connects TRBV24-1 to TRBJ1-2, with 7 bases fitting TRBD1. Losses at the gene ends were 3 bases for V and 8 bases for J; bases not matched to a gene: 11. The germline V gene encodes CDR1 KGHDR and CDR2 SFDVKD. This CDR3 comprises 15 residues. The CDR3 spells CATSDPGQRVQGYTF. CDR3 coding DNA: TGTGCCACCAGTGATCCGGGACAGAGGGTTCAAGGCTACACCTTC.

The chain carries TRBV7-6 and TRBJ1-5; D ambiguous. This CDR3 spans 17 amino acids. Trimming took 5 bases from V and 0 from J, leaving 17 bases between them. Germline V gene sequence: CDR1 SGHVS, CDR2 FNYEAQ. The CDR3 DNA sequence: TGTGCCAGCAGCCCCTTCAACTTCGGGGTTAGCAATCAGCCCCAGCATTTT. This encodes CASSPFNFGVSNQPQHF.

The chain employs TRBV2 and TRBJ2-7, with a possible D match to TRBD2 (6 bases). Germline V gene lookup returns CDR1 SNHLY and CDR2 FYNNEI. Trimming stripped 5 bases from V and 2 bases from J, with 19 bases between. This CDR3 spans 16 amino acids. The CDR3 region is CASSPYLLALTYEQYF. CDR3 nucleotides: TGTGCCAGCAGTCCCTACCTCCTAGCGCTGACCTACGAGCAGTACTTC. The whole variable domain, filled in from reference TRBV2 and TRBJ2-7, reads EPEVTQTPSHQVTQMGQEVILRCVPISNHLYFYWYRQILGQKVEFLVSFYNNEISEKSEIFDDQFSVERPDGSNFTLKIRSTKLEDSAMYFCASSPYLLALTYEQYFGPGTRLTVT.

This chain joins TRBV7-2 and TRBJ1-5, with a possible D match to TRBD1 (5 bases). The CDR3 contains 15 residues. Germline V gene sequence: CDR1 SGHTA, CDR2 FQGNSA. V lost 2 bases and J lost 7, with 15 bases in between. This chain's CDR3 is CASSLSAGLFQPQHF. In DNA form, the CDR3 reads TGTGCCAGCAGCTTAAGTGCAGGGTTATTCCAGCCCCAGCATTTT.

This rearrangement joins TRBV4-2 to TRBJ1-4; a possible D gene is TRBD1 (5 bases). Per germline, CDR1 LGHNA and CDR2 YNFKEQ. This CDR3 has 16 residues. The V end was cut by 1 base, the J end by 8 bases, with 17 bases between. The CDR3 reads CASSQVGAGGEEKLFF. CDR3 nucleotides: TGTGCCAGCAGCCAAGTAGGAGCAGGAGGGGAAGAAAAACTGTTTTTT.

This clone was detected ten times or more. This chain connects TRBV6-4 to TRBJ1-2, with 12 nucleotides matching TRBD1. J was trimmed by 8 bases and V by 0 bases; bases with no gene match: 7. The CDR3 loop spans 16 amino acids. Per the germline V gene, CDR1 is MRHNA and CDR2 is SNTAGT. CDR3 residues: CASSDSAGTGGEGYTF. CDR3 bases: TGTGCCAGCAGTGACTCCGCCGGGACAGGGGGCGAGGGCTACACCTTC.

The chain has TRBV11-2 and TRBJ1-1; D perhaps matches TRBD1 (5 bases). The V end was cut by 6 bases, the J end by 1 base, with 12 bases between. CDR3 size: 14 residues. From germline, CDR1 is SGHAT and CDR2 FQNNGV. The CDR3 spells CASSPGDKNTEAFF. The CDR3 region has the DNA TGTGCCAGCAGTCCGGGGGATAAGAACACTGAAGCTTTCTTT.

J is TRBJ2-7 and V is TRBV28; possible D gene TRBD1, 6 bases. The V gene lost 5 bases and the J gene lost 5 bases, with 19 bases spanning the gap. This CDR3 comprises 15 residues. Germline CDR1 MDHEN, CDR2 SYDVKM. CDR3 in DNA: TGTGCCAGCAGTCCAGAACAGGGTCGGTTTAACGAGCAGTACTTC. Translating it yields CASSPEQGRFNEQYF.

The rearrangement uses TRBV18 and TRBJ1-5; 7 positions match TRBD1. CDR3 length: 16 amino acids. Germline loops: CDR1 KGHSH, CDR2 LQKENI. With 1 base clipped from V and 6 bases from J, the junction kept 9 bases outside the gene matches. The CDR3 sequence: CASSPQRQGFGQPQHF. CDR3 bases: TGTGCCAGCTCACCACAGCGACAGGGTTTCGGTCAGCCCCAGCATTTT.

In this sample, this clone turned up a few times. The chain has TRBV7-9 and TRBJ1-2; D is perhaps TRBD1 (5 bases). From germline, CDR1 is SEHNR and CDR2 FQNEAQ (reference sequence). This CDR3 spans 13 amino acids. Trimming left V 5 bases short and J 4 bases short, with 11 bases between. In DNA, the CDR3 is TGTGCCAGCAGCCCGGGGGGAGCCTATGGCTACACCTTC. Translation: CASSPGGAYGYTF.

This clone came up a few times. The V call is TRBV29-1, the J call TRBJ1-2; D is unclear. The CDR3 contains 12 residues. Germline CDR1 reads SQVTM; CDR2 reads ANQGSEA. Trimming removed 6 bases at V and 8 bases at J, with 16 bases between. The CDR3 DNA follows: TGCAGCGTGGGTCCAGAGGGAAACGGCTACACCTTC. Protein sequence: CSVGPEGNGYTF.